One and the same sample provided the 23 T cell receptor beta chains below, sequenced in a study of cytomegalovirus exposure and HLA in healthy donors. The PCR used 60 Vbeta and 13 Jbeta primers. This table comes from immunoSEQ multiplex PCR, and its TCRdb copy is limited to in-frame clones, with some not included. Of 130,000 to 150,000 clones in the sample, 75% to 80% were seen once. Sequenced sample: PBMCs. All receptors derive from a woman aged 18-35 years in good health and CMV-seropositive.

The J gene is TRBJ2-2, the V gene TRBV9; D ambiguous. CDR1 and CDR2 (germline): SGDLS, YYNGEE. The CDR3 has 12 amino acids. V was cut by 0 bases and J by 7 bases, with 4 bases left in between. Here the CDR3 reads CASSVGSGELFF. The CDR3, as DNA: TGTGCCAGCAGCGTAGGCAGCGGGGAGCTGTTTTTT.

The rearrangement joins TRBV5-1 to TRBJ1-3; weak D call: TRBD1 (6 bases). V was pared by 6 bases and J by 4 bases, with 14 bases between. Germline V gene data show CDR1 as SGHRS and CDR2 as YFSETQ. The CDR3 runs to 14 residues. The CDR3 DNA reads as TGCGCCAGCAAGGAGGGGGGGCTAGGAAACACCATATATTTT. This encodes CASKEGGLGNTIYF.

This clone was recorded once. The CDR3 coding sequence is TGTGCCAGCAGCGTAGCTACAGGGTCGAATTCACCCCTCCACTTT. Encoded protein: CASSVATGSNSPLHF. This sequence joins TRBV9 and TRBJ1-6, with D perhaps matching TRBD1 (6 bases). Germline lookup yields CDR1 SGDLS and CDR2 YYNGEE. The V end lost 0 bases, the J end lost 7 bases, and 11 bases lay between the germline ends. This CDR3 is 15 amino acids long.

The V call is TRBV5-1, the J call TRBJ2-6; 8 positions match TRBD1. This CDR3 comprises 17 residues. CDR1 SGHRS and CDR2 YFSETQ come from the germline V gene. The junction had 11 bases not matched to a gene; V was cut back by 7 bases and J by 2 bases. The CDR3 DNA sequence: TGCGCCAGCTCTTCCGTGACAGGGGTACCTGGGGCCAACGTCCTGACTTTC. Protein product: CASSSVTGVPGANVLTF. Looking up the rest from reference TRBV5-1 and TRBJ2-6 gives the full variable domain: KAGVTQTPRYLIKTRGQQVTLSCSPISGHRSVSWYQQTPGQGLQFLFEYFSETQRNKGNFPGRFSGRQFSNSRSEMNVSTLELGDSALYLCASSSVTGVPGANVLTFGAGSRLTVL.

This chain uses TRBV11-2 with TRBJ1-5; TRBD1 is a possible D gene (6 bases). CDR1 is SGHAT, CDR2 FQNNGV, per germline. The CDR3 extends over 15 amino acids. Trimming shortened V by 5 bases and J by 1 base, and 12 bases separated the two germline ends. The DNA of the CDR3 is TGTGCCAGCAGCCCGACAGGACAAAGCAATCAGCCCCAGCATTTT. This translates into CASSPTGQSNQPQHF.

The chain carries TRBV13 and TRBJ2-5; 8 bases match TRBD2. With 6 bases clipped from V and 6 bases from J, the junction kept 9 bases outside the gene matches. Germline assignment: CDR1 PRHDT and CDR2 FYEKMQ (reference sequence). The CDR3 is 14 residues long. In nucleotides, the CDR3 is TGTGCCAGCAGACGGGGGGGGAGGGGAAAGACCCAGTACTTC. The encoded protein is CASRRGGRGKTQYF.

This clone occurred once. This chain joins TRBV2 and TRBJ1-4, with a possible D match to TRBD1 (5 bases). Germline V gives CDR1 SNHLY, CDR2 FYNNEI. V was clipped by 6 bases and J by 3 bases, with 14 bases between them. The CDR3 is made up of 15 amino acids. This CDR3 reads CASRSITGPNEKLFF. CDR3 coding DNA: TGTGCCAGCAGGTCCATTACAGGTCCTAATGAAAAACTGTTTTTT.

The V call is TRBV7-9, the J call TRBJ2-7; D uncertain. CDR3 length: 13 residues. V was shortened by 5 bases and J by 0 bases, with 8 bases between the two germline ends. CDR1 is SEHNR and CDR2 is FQNEAQ in the germline V gene (reference sequence). The CDR3 loop is CASSHSSSYEQYF. CDR3 nucleotide sequence: TGTGCCAGCAGCCACAGTAGCTCCTACGAGCAGTACTTC. Complete variable domain (other parts from reference TRBV7-9 and TRBJ2-7): DTGVSQNPRHKITKRGQNVTFRCDPISEHNRLYWYRQTLGQGPEFLTYFQNEAQLEKSRLLSDRFSAERPKGSFSTLEIQRTEQGDSAMYLCASSHSSSYEQYFGPGTRLTVT.

This clone came up a few times. The chain has TRBV19 and TRBJ2-6; 8 bases are a match to TRBD1. The CDR3 loop spans 16 amino acids. V trimming: 9 bases; J trimming: 0 bases; junction bases outside the gene matches: 7. Germline V gene data show CDR1 as LNHDA and CDR2 as SQIVND (reference sequence). The CDR3 DNA sequence: TGTGCCAGCGGGACAGGAGTAAACTCTGGGGCCAACGTCCTGACTTTC. As protein: CASGTGVNSGANVLTF.

The chain is built from TRBV11-2 and TRBJ1-2; D is undetermined. Per the germline V gene, CDR1 is SGHAT and CDR2 is FQNNGV. The CDR3 is 15 amino acids. V lost 3 bases, J lost 4 bases, and 15 bases lay in between. The DNA for the CDR3 is TGTGCCAGCAGCTTCGGTCCCTTCCCACCCTATGGCTACACCTTC. It yields the protein CASSFGPFPPYGYTF.

This chain links TRBV4-1 with TRBJ1-1, with TRBD1 identical over 8 bases. The CDR3 totals 18 residues. Germline assignment: CDR1 MGHRA and CDR2 YSYEKL. V gave up 1 base and J gave up 4 bases; unmatched junction bases: 14. The CDR3 spells CASSQVLSAGGVVTEAFF. CDR3 sequence (DNA): TGCGCCAGCAGCCAAGTGCTCTCGGCAGGGGGCGTAGTCACTGAAGCTTTCTTT.

The chain links TRBV11-2 to TRBJ1-2; maybe TRBD1 (5 bases). V lost 4 bases, J lost 4 bases, and 10 bases lay in between. Germline V gene sequence: CDR1 SGHAT, CDR2 FQNNGV. There are 13 residues in the CDR3. The CDR3 DNA reads TGTGCCAGCAGCTGGGAAGACAGCTATGGCTACACCTTC. Translating gives CASSWEDSYGYTF.

CDR3 loop: CASSGIDRDSYEQYF. The CDR3 region has the DNA TGTGCCAGCAGCGGAATCGACAGGGACTCCTACGAGCAGTACTTC. The J gene is TRBJ2-7, the V gene TRBV6-1, with TRBD1 matching over 7 bases. The ends lost 6 bases at V and 0 bases at J; junction bases unmatched: 8. The CDR3 is made up of 15 amino acids. Germline V lookup: CDR1 MNHNS, CDR2 SASEGT.

This sequence joins TRBV6-4 and TRBJ2-3; the match to TRBD2 covers 8 bases. This CDR3 has 15 residues. Per the germline V gene, CDR1 is MRHNA and CDR2 is SNTAGT. The ends lost 4 bases at V and 0 bases at J; junction bases unmatched: 3. CDR3 sequence reads: CASSVGGASTDTQYF. DNA of the CDR3: TGTGCCAGCAGTGTCGGGGGGGCTAGCACAGATACGCAGTATTTT.

The chain has TRBV21-1 and TRBJ1-5; the listed D gene, TRBD1, was not tested against the DNA. TRBV21-1 corresponds to a pseudogene. The CDR3 runs to 16 residues. The CDR3 sequence is CASPPFYKRGPQPQHF. The CDR3 nucleotides are TGTGCCAGCCCGCCCTTCTATAAAAGGGGGCCTCAGCCCCAGCATTTT.

The rearrangement joins TRBV28 to TRBJ2-7, with 8 bases fitting TRBD1. Germline-derived CDR1 and CDR2 are MDHEN and SYDVKM. The ends lost 10 bases at V and 4 bases at J; junction bases unmatched: 9. The CDR3 loop spans 13 amino acids. The CDR3 loop reads CAITGQGGYEQYF. The CDR3 DNA is TGTGCCATCACCGGACAGGGCGGATACGAGCAGTACTTC.

J is TRBJ1-1 and V is TRBV27, with a possible D match to TRBD1 (5 bases). Germline CDR1 MNHEY, CDR2 SMNVEV (reference sequence). The length of the CDR3 is 14 residues. V was shortened by 4 bases and J by 5 bases, with 14 bases between the two germline ends. This CDR3 reads CASSSPGGWTEAFF. CDR3 DNA: TGTGCCAGCAGTTCTCCGGGGGGGTGGACTGAAGCTTTCTTT.

The count of this clone is one. The chain is built from TRBV5-5 and TRBJ1-1, with 9 bases lining up with TRBD1. V was pared by 4 bases and J by 6 bases, with 16 bases of the junction left unmatched. Germline V lookup: CDR1 SGHKS, CDR2 YYEKEE (reference sequence). CDR3 length: 17 amino acids. Here the CDR3 reads CASSNSPGTGFAAEAFF. Written as DNA, the CDR3 is TGTGCCAGCAGCAATAGTCCCGGGACAGGGTTTGCGGCTGAAGCTTTCTTT.

This chain links TRBV2 with TRBJ1-4; D is possibly TRBD1 (6 bases). V lost 11 bases and J lost 8, with 15 bases in between. The CDR3 covers 12 residues. Germline CDR1 SNHLY, CDR2 FYNNEI. CDR3 protein: CAGRFRGEKLFF. The CDR3 nucleotides are TGTGCCGGCCGTTTCAGGGGCGAAAAACTGTTTTTT. The full variable domain, its missing parts supplied by reference TRBV2 and TRBJ1-4, is EPEVTQTPSHQVTQMGQEVILRCVPISNHLYFYWYRQILGQKVEFLVSFYNNEISEKSEIFDDQFSVERPDGSNFTLKIRSTKLEDSAMYFCAGRFRGEKLFFGSGTQLSVL.

This clone appeared a few times. The genes are TRBV4-3 and TRBJ2-3; D is perhaps TRBD2 (6 bases). The CDR3 totals 16 residues. Germline V gene data show CDR1 as LGHNA and CDR2 as YSLEER. The V and J ends lost 4 bases and 6 bases respectively, with 20 bases between them. This CDR3 is CASSPTAGPRSDTQYF. The CDR3 nucleotides are TGCGCCAGCAGCCCAACAGCGGGTCCCCGGTCGGATACGCAGTATTTT.

The chain recombines TRBV6-1 with TRBJ1-3, with no clear D. The CDR3 contains 13 residues. V was clipped by 4 bases and J by 0 bases, with 4 bases between them. Germline CDR1 reads MNHNS; CDR2 reads SASEGT. The CDR3 DNA reads as TGTGCCAGCAGTGTTAGCTCTGGAAACACCATATATTTT. Encoded protein: CASSVSSGNTIYF.

J is TRBJ1-1 and V is TRBV29-1; D is perhaps TRBD1 (6 bases). The CDR3 length is 12 residues. Germline loops: CDR1 SQVTM, CDR2 ANQGSEA. Trimming left V 5 bases short and J 3 bases short, with 10 bases between. The DNA of the CDR3 is TGCAGCGTTATGGACAGATACACTGAAGCTTTCTTT. Translated, it gives CSVMDRYTEAFF.

The chain couples TRBV25-1 to TRBJ2-3, with a possible D match to TRBD2 (7 bases). V was shortened by 2 bases and J by 7 bases, with 16 bases between the two germline ends. Germline CDR1 reads MGHDK; CDR2 reads SYGVNS. The CDR3 is made up of 15 amino acids. CDR3 sequence reads: CASSEMGGGGNTQYF. The CDR3 bases are TGTGCCAGCAGTGAAATGGGGGGGGGCGGGAATACGCAGTATTTT.